Below, 9 T cell receptor beta chains from the same sample are listed, as sequenced in a study of blood T cell repertoires in COVID-19 (TCRdb year 2020). Library creation used the immunoSEQ multiplex PCR assay. TCRdb carries this immuneACCESS record with in-frame sequences only. Its versions omit some clonotypes, under half of them owing to an unresolved V gene in the studies checked, with the rest unexplained. The sample table holds a few hundred thousand clones, of which roughly 89% were seen once. The ten largest clones add up to approximately 4.1% of the sample. The sample was PBMCs or T cells enriched from blood (not recorded which). The receptor source for this set is a woman aged 25 to 39 who had recovered from COVID-19.

The chain couples TRBV5-1 to TRBJ1-1; D is perhaps TRBD1 (5 bases). Trimming took off 4 bases at V and 3 bases at J, with 13 bases between the two ends. Germline CDR1 and CDR2: SGHRS and YFSETQ. CDR3 length: 14 amino acids. CDR3 sequence (DNA): TGCGCCAGCAGCCTCGACAGTTCGGACACTGAAGCTTTCTTT. Amino acids: CASSLDSSDTEAFF. The variable domain in full, completed from reference TRBV5-1 and TRBJ1-1, reads KAGVTQTPRYLIKTRGQQVTLSCSPISGHRSVSWYQQTPGQGLQFLFEYFSETQRNKGNFPGRFSGRQFSNSRSEMNVSTLELGDSALYLCASSLDSSDTEAFFGQGTRLTVV.

The chain employs TRBV9 and TRBJ2-7; 7 bases fit TRBD1. The CDR3 length is 14 residues. With V trimmed by 3 bases and J by 2 bases, 5 bases remained unmatched. In germline, CDR1 is SGDLS, CDR2 YYNGEE. The CDR3 bases are TGTGCCAGCAGCGCAGGGGACAGAGCCTACGAGCAGTACTTC. Translation: CASSAGDRAYEQYF.

In nucleotides, the CDR3 is TGTGCCAGCAGCCAAGCGCGGACAGCGGTGCCCTACGAGCAGTACTTC. It specifies CASSQARTAVPYEQYF. J is TRBJ2-7 and V is TRBV4-2; D is possibly TRBD1 (6 bases). The ends were cut back, 1 base at V and 2 bases at J, with 15 bases in the middle. CDR1 and CDR2 (germline): LGHNA, YNFKEQ. The CDR3 runs to 16 residues.

In regard to this clone: Other DNA sequences in this sample translate to the same CDR3. This chain's CDR3 is CASSPRGGRNSYEQYF. As DNA, the CDR3 is TGTGCCAGCTCACCCAGGGGCGGGAGGAACTCCTACGAGCAGTACTTC. V usage is TRBV18 and J usage is TRBJ2-7; 8 bases align to TRBD2. Trimming took 3 bases from V and 0 from J; bases not matched to a gene: 7. The CDR3 is 16 residues long. Germline CDR1 KGHSH, CDR2 LQKENI.

The rearrangement links TRBV9 to TRBJ2-2; 8 nucleotides align to TRBD1. This CDR3 is built from 16 residues. The ends lost 4 bases at V and 0 bases at J; junction bases unmatched: 5. CDR1 and CDR2 from the germline V gene are SGDLS and YYNGEE. This chain's CDR3 is CASSIRQGPNTGELFF. In DNA form, the CDR3 reads TGTGCCAGCAGCATTCGACAGGGGCCGAACACCGGGGAGCTGTTTTTT.

A note on this clone: The germline gene is not matched at one end of the junction; a read error may be the cause. This chain links TRBV7-7 with TRBJ1-3; no definite D call. The CDR3 covers 15 residues. Germline V lookup: CDR1 SSHAT, CDR2 FNYEAQ (reference sequence). The CDR3 loop is CASSPIQSSGNTIYF. The CDR3 region has the DNA TGTGCTAGCAGCCCGATACAGAGCTCTGGAAACACCATATATTTT.

V is TRBV4-2 and J is TRBJ2-7; 7 bases match TRBD2. V dropped 3 bases and J dropped 2; count of bases not matched to a gene: 4. The CDR3 sequence is 14 residues long. Germline V lookup: CDR1 LGHNA, CDR2 YNFKEQ. Here the CDR3 DNA reads TGTGCCAGCAGCCAGGGAGCGGGGACCTACGAGCAGTACTTC. It translates to CASSQGAGTYEQYF.

The chain carries TRBV27 and TRBJ2-7, with D perhaps TRBD1 (5 bases). V lost 3 bases, J lost 3 bases, and 12 bases lay in between. The CDR3 totals 14 residues. Germline V gene sequence: CDR1 MNHEY, CDR2 SMNVEV (reference sequence). CDR3 residues: CASSFSGNGYEQYF. As DNA, the CDR3 is TGTGCCAGCAGTTTCTCAGGGAACGGCTACGAGCAGTACTTC.

A few counts support this clone. The V call is TRBV2, the J call TRBJ1-1; 11 positions match TRBD1. The J segment lost 10 bases and the V segment lost 7 bases, leaving 8 bases of the junction unmatched. CDR3 length: 13 amino acids. The germline CDR1 and CDR2 sequences are SNHLY and FYNNEI. In nucleotides, the CDR3 is TGTGCCAGCACCGGACAGGGGGCGCGCCCAGCTTTCTTT. Protein: CASTGQGARPAFF.